The 22 T cell receptor beta chains below were found in one sample sequenced in a study of T cell changes during pregnancy in multiple sclerosis. Assay used: immunoSEQ multiplex PCR; TCRdb lists only in-frame clones, some missing. The data hold about 50,000 clones, with 80% to 95% observed a single time. The source was CD4+ T cells from peripheral blood mononuclear cells, collected after pregnancy. The receptor set was obtained from a female donor with multiple sclerosis, enrolled in a pregnancy study.

The chain uses TRBV7-9 and TRBJ1-1, with D unresolved. The CDR3 is made up of 14 amino acids. Germline V lookup: CDR1 SEHNR, CDR2 FQNEAQ (reference sequence). V was clipped by 4 bases and J by 2 bases, with 11 bases between them. The CDR3 is CASSSARGNTEAFF. As DNA, the CDR3 is TGTGCCAGCAGCTCCGCGCGGGGTAACACTGAAGCTTTCTTT.

The CDR3 reads CASSWTSGISSYEQYF. The CDR3 bases are TGTGCCAGCAGTTGGACTAGCGGGATAAGCTCCTACGAGCAGTACTTC. The chain is built from TRBV5-5 and TRBJ2-7; the match to TRBD2 covers 12 bases. The V gene's germline CDR1 is SGHKS and CDR2 YYEKEE (reference sequence). V shed 5 bases and J 0 bases; nucleotides not matched to a gene: 6. This CDR3 is 16 amino acids long.

The chain couples TRBV5-1 to TRBJ2-1; TRBD1 agrees at 9 bases. The J segment lost 2 bases and the V segment lost 4 bases, leaving 4 bases of the junction unmatched. Germline CDR1 and CDR2: SGHRS and YFSETQ. This CDR3 has 15 residues. The CDR3 sequence: CASSPGDRAYNEQFF. DNA of the CDR3: TGCGCCAGCAGCCCGGGGGACAGGGCCTACAATGAGCAGTTCTTC.

This CDR3 reads CASSPPGTGLLNTEAFF. The CDR3 DNA sequence: TGTGCCAGCAGCCCTCCCGGGACAGGGCTCCTTAACACTGAAGCTTTCTTT. V usage is TRBV5-4 and J usage is TRBJ1-1; 9 bases align to TRBD1. With 4 bases clipped from V and 2 bases from J, the junction kept 12 bases outside the gene matches. In germline, CDR1 is SGHNT, CDR2 YYREEE (reference sequence). The CDR3 sequence is 17 residues long. Using reference TRBV5-4 and TRBJ1-1 for the parts outside the CDR3, the full variable domain is ETGVTQSPTHLIKTRGQQVTLRCSSQSGHNTVSWYQQALGQGPQFIFQYYREEENGRGNFPPRFSGLQFPNYSSELNVNALELDDSALYLCASSPPGTGLLNTEAFFGQGTRLTVV.

This chain connects TRBV15 to TRBJ2-3; D possibly corresponds to TRBD2 (5 bases). The germline V and J ends were trimmed by 1 base and 2 bases, with 13 bases remaining between them. CDR3 size: 16 residues. The V gene's germline CDR1 is LNHNV and CDR2 YYDKDF (reference sequence). The CDR3 DNA sequence: TGTGCCACCAGCAGAGCCGGGGAGCGCCCCACAGATACGCAGTATTTT. Its translation: CATSRAGERPTDTQYF.

The chain combines TRBV5-1 with TRBJ1-1; D might be TRBD1 (5 bases). This CDR3 spans 14 amino acids. Germline lookup yields CDR1 SGHRS and CDR2 YFSETQ. V gave up 4 bases and J gave up 2 bases, with 12 bases separating them. CDR3 bases: TGCGCCAGCAGCCTGATAACAGGTAACACTGAAGCTTTCTTT. It is translated as CASSLITGNTEAFF. Supplemented by reference TRBV5-1 and TRBJ1-1, the full variable domain reads KAGVTQTPRYLIKTRGQQVTLSCSPISGHRSVSWYQQTPGQGLQFLFEYFSETQRNKGNFPGRFSGRQFSNSRSEMNVSTLELGDSALYLCASSLITGNTEAFFGQGTRLTVV.

CDR3 in amino acids: CASSPRTGAGNTEAFF. The CDR3 DNA sequence: TGTGCCAGCAGCCCTCGGACAGGGGCAGGGAACACTGAAGCTTTCTTT. The chain links TRBV9 to TRBJ1-1; TRBD1 agrees at 9 bases. The J segment lost 1 base and the V segment lost 4 bases, leaving 8 bases of the junction unmatched. CDR1 is SGDLS and CDR2 is YYNGEE in the germline V gene. The CDR3 is 16 residues long.

This clone was seen just once. The rearrangement links TRBV7-8 to TRBJ2-7; maybe TRBD1 (6 bases). The CDR3 loop spans 13 amino acids. The ends were cut back, 0 bases at V and 4 bases at J, with 7 bases in the middle. Looked up from germline, CDR1 is SGHVS and CDR2 is FQNEAQ. The CDR3 loop is CASSLAQGYEQYF. The CDR3 DNA is TGTGCCAGCAGCTTAGCGCAGGGGTACGAGCAGTACTTC.

The genes are TRBV19 and TRBJ1-5; D ambiguous. The CDR3 sequence is 12 residues long. The V gene's germline CDR1 is LNHDA and CDR2 SQIVND (reference sequence). V dropped 7 bases and J dropped 1 base, with 5 bases sitting between them. CDR3 region: CASKRSNQPQHF. As DNA, the CDR3 is TGTGCCAGTAAACGGAGCAATCAGCCCCAGCATTTT.

This sequence joins TRBV5-1 and TRBJ2-7; D is unresolved. The CDR3 is 15 amino acids. In germline, CDR1 is SGHRS, CDR2 YFSETQ. V gave up 1 base and J gave up 0 bases, with 11 bases separating them. In nucleotides, the CDR3 is TGCGCCAGCAGCTTGTTAGGAACAGCCTCCTACGAGCAGTACTTC. Translated: CASSLLGTASYEQYF.

CDR3 in amino acids: CASSDLRTSGRTTDTQYF. Written as DNA, the CDR3 is TGTGCCAGCAGCGATCTCCGGACTAGCGGGAGAACTACAGATACGCAGTATTTT. This chain connects TRBV5-6 to TRBJ2-3; 13 positions agree with TRBD2. This CDR3 region has 18 residues. With 4 bases clipped from V and 3 bases from J, the junction kept 11 bases outside the gene matches. Germline V gives CDR1 SGHDT, CDR2 YYEEEE.

This rearrangement joins TRBV28 to TRBJ2-1, with D maybe TRBD2 (5 bases). Germline V gene lookup returns CDR1 MDHEN and CDR2 SYDVKM. Trimming stripped 6 bases from V and 2 bases from J, with 14 bases between. The CDR3 has 15 amino acids. The CDR3 loop is CASSPLIGTYNEQFF. The DNA of the CDR3 is TGTGCCAGCAGCCCACTAATCGGGACCTACAATGAGCAGTTCTTC.

The chain combines TRBV10-3 with TRBJ1-1; unclear D gene. This CDR3 is 11 amino acids long. Trimming took 10 bases from V and 5 from J, leaving 11 bases between them. The germline CDR1 and CDR2 sequences are ENHRY and SYGVKD. CDR3 loop: CATKLETEAFF. The CDR3 DNA sequence: TGTGCCACAAAGTTGGAGACTGAAGCTTTCTTT.

The CDR3 spells CASSRDTGANVLTF. The CDR3 DNA reads TGCGCCAGCAGCCGCGACACTGGGGCCAACGTCCTGACTTTC. V and J are TRBV5-1 and TRBJ2-6; D gene ambiguous. The CDR3 covers 14 residues. V was clipped by 4 bases and J by 2 bases, with 7 bases between them. CDR1 SGHRS and CDR2 YFSETQ come from the germline V gene.

The chain recombines TRBV28 with TRBJ1-2; 8 bases align to TRBD1. CDR1 is MDHEN, CDR2 SYDVKM, per germline. Trimming removed 10 bases from V and 7 bases from J; junction bases left unmatched: 5. This CDR3 is 11 amino acids long. The CDR3 bases are TGTGCCACTAGGACAGGGTCTGGCTACACCTTC. The encoded protein is CATRTGSGYTF.

V gene TRBV5-1 combines with J gene TRBJ1-4, with TRBD1 matching over 11 bases. V lost 1 base, J lost 0 bases, and 2 bases stayed unmatched. CDR3 length: 17 residues. Per the germline V gene, CDR1 is SGHRS and CDR2 is YFSETQ. The CDR3 nucleotides read TGCGCCAGCAGCTTGTTGGGACAGGGGGCAACTAATGAAAAACTGTTTTTT. Translation: CASSLLGQGATNEKLFF.

V gene TRBV28 combines with J gene TRBJ1-1, with D unclear. V was pared by 9 bases and J by 0 bases, with 17 bases between. Germline V lookup: CDR1 MDHEN, CDR2 SYDVKM. The CDR3 loop spans 15 amino acids. CDR3: CASPRAGEMNTEAFF. The CDR3 nucleotides read TGTGCCAGTCCCCGTGCAGGTGAGATGAACACTGAAGCTTTCTTT.

The rearrangement links TRBV5-1 to TRBJ1-6; 7 bases fit TRBD1. After removal of 1 base from V and 10 bases from J, the junction contained 8 bases not matched to a gene. Germline V gene data show CDR1 as SGHRS and CDR2 as YFSETQ. The CDR3 contains 15 residues. The CDR3 region has the DNA TGCGCCAGCAGCTTGAGACAGGGACGGATGTCACCCCTCCACTTT. This sequence encodes CASSLRQGRMSPLHF.

This clone was seen only a few times. The chain uses TRBV5-1 and TRBJ1-1, with TRBD1 identical over 9 bases. The germline gives CDR1 SGHRS, CDR2 YFSETQ. CDR3 length: 14 residues. After removal of 4 bases from V and 4 bases from J, the junction contained 5 bases not matched to a gene. The DNA for the CDR3 is TGCGCCAGCAGCAAGACAGGGGGTATCACTGAAGCTTTCTTT. Translation: CASSKTGGITEAFF.

The genes are TRBV6-5 and TRBJ2-7, with TRBD2 identical over 13 bases. From germline, CDR1 is MNHEY and CDR2 SVGAGI. V gave up 4 bases and J gave up 9 bases; unmatched junction bases: 9. The CDR3 has 15 amino acids. This CDR3 is CASSSGTSGAIWQYF. The CDR3, as DNA: TGTGCCAGCAGTTCCGGGACTAGCGGGGCTATATGGCAGTACTTC.

The gene calls are TRBV6-6 and TRBJ2-7, with 11 nucleotides matching TRBD1. This CDR3 has 15 residues. The germline V gene has CDR1 MNHNY and CDR2 SVGAGI (reference sequence). The J segment lost 6 bases and the V segment lost 1 base, leaving 5 bases of the junction unmatched. The CDR3 nucleotides are TGTGCCAGCAGTTACTGGGGACAGGGGGGGGCCGAGCAGTACTTC. Its translation: CASSYWGQGGAEQYF.

This clone has a handful of counts. The genes are TRBV19 and TRBJ1-2; 7 positions agree with TRBD1. From germline, CDR1 is LNHDA and CDR2 SQIVND (reference sequence). This CDR3 is 13 amino acids long. Trimming removed 6 bases from V and 2 bases from J; junction bases left unmatched: 3. CDR3 residues: CASRTQGNYGYTF. The DNA for the CDR3 is TGTGCCAGTAGAACACAGGGGAACTATGGCTACACCTTC.